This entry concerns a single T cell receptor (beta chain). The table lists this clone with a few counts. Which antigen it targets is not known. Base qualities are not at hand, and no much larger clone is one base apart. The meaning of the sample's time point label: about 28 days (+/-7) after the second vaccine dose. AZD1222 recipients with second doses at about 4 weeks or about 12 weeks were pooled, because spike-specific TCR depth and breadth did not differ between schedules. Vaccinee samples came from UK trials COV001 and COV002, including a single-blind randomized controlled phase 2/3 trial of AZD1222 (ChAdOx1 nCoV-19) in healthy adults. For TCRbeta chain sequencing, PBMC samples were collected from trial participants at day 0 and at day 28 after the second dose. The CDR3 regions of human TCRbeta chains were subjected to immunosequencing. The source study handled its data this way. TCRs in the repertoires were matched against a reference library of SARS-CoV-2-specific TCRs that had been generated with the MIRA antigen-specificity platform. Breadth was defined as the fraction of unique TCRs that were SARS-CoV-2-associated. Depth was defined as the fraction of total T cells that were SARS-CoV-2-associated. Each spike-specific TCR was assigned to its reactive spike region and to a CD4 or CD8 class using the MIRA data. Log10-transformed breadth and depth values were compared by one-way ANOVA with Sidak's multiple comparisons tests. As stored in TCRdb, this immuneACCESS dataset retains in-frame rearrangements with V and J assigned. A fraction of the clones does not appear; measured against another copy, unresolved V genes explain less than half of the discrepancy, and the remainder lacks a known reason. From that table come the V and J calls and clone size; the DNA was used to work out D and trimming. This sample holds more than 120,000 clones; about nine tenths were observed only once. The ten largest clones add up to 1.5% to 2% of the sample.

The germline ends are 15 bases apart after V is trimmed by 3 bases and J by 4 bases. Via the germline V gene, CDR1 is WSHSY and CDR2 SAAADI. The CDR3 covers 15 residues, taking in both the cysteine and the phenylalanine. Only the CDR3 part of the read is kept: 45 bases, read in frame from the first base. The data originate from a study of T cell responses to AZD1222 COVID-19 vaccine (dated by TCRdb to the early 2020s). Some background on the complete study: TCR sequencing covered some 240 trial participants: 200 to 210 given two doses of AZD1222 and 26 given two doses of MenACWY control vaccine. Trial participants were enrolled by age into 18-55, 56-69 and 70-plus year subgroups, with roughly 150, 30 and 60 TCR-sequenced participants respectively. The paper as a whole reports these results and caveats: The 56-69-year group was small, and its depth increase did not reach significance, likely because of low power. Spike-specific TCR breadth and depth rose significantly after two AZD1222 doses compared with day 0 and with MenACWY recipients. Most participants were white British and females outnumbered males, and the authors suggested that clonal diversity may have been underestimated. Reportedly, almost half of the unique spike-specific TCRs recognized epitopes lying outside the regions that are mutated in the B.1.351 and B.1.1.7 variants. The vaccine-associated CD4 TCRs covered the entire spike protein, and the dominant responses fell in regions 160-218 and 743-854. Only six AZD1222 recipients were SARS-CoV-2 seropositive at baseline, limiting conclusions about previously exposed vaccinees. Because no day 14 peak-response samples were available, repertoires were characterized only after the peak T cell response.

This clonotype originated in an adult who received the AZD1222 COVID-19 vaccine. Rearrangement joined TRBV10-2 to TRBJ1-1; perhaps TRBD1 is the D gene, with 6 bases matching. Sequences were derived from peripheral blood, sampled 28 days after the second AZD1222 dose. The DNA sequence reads TGCGCCAGCAGTGACCCCCAGGGGTCGGCCACTGAAGCTTTCTTT. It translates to CASSDPQGSATEAFF.